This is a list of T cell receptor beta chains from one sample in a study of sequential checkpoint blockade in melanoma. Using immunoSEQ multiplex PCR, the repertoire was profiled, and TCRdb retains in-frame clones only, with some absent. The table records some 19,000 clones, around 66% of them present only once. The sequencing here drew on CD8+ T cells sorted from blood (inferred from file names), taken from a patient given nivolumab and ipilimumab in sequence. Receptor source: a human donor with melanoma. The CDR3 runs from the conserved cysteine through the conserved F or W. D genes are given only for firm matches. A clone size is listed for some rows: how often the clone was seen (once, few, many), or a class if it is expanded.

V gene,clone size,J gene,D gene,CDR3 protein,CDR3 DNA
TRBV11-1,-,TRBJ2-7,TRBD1,CASSLTRTRGSHEQYF,TGTGCCAGCAGCTTAACTAGGACCAGGGGGAGCCACGAGCAGTACTTC
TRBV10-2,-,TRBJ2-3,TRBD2,CASSGKLAGGIRHTDTQYF,TGCGCCAGCAGTGGGAAACTAGCGGGAGGGATCCGCCACACAGATACGCAGTATTTT
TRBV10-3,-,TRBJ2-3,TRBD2,CASSVAGGPTDTQYF,TGTGCCAGCAGCGTAGCGGGAGGGCCTACAGATACGCAGTATTTT
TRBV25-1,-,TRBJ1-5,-,CASSELSGNQPQHF,TGTGCCAGCAGTGAATTGAGCGGAAATCAGCCCCAGCATTTT
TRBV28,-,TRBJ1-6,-,CASSPRTAGNSPLHF,TGTGCCAGCAGTCCCCGGACAGCCGGGAATTCACCCCTCCACTTT
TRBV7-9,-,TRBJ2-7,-,CASSLPSGRSYEQYF,TGTGCCAGCAGCTTACCTTCAGGGCGCTCCTACGAGCAGTACTTC
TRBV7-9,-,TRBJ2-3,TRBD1,CASSFGQGAFTDTQYF,TGTGCCAGCAGCTTCGGACAGGGGGCATTCACAGATACGCAGTATTTT
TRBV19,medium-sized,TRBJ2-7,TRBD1,CASSTSNSRDSYEQYF,TGTGCCAGTAGCACATCAAATTCCCGGGACAGCTACGAGCAGTACTTC
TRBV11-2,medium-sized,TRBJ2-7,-,CASSLDLSYEQYF,TGTGCCAGCAGCTTAGATCTGTCCTACGAGCAGTACTTC
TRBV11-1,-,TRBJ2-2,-,CASSYRVPNTGELFF,TGTGCCAGCAGCTACCGGGTCCCGAACACCGGGGAGCTGTTTTTT
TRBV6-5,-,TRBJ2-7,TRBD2,CASSPGLVSYEQYF,TGTGCCAGCAGTCCCGGACTAGTGTCCTACGAGCAGTACTTC
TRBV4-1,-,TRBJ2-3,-,CASSGQLTAVSTDTQYF,TGCGCCAGCAGCGGCCAACTAACGGCCGTTAGCACAGATACGCAGTATTTT
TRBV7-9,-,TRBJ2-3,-,CASSSLSAASTDTQYF,TGTGCCAGCAGCTCCCTCTCCGCGGCGAGCACAGATACGCAGTATTTT
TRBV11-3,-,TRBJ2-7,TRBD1,CASSPGTGTHYEQYF,TGTGCCAGCAGCCCAGGGACAGGGACACACTACGAGCAGTACTTC
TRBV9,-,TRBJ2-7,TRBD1,CASSAGQGSEQYF,TGTGCCAGCAGCGCCGGACAGGGAAGTGAGCAGTACTTC
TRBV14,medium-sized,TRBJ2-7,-,CASSQDGDRTYEQYF,TGTGCCAGCAGCCAAGATGGTGACAGGACCTACGAGCAGTACTTC
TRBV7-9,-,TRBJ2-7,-,CASSPRTAYEQYF,TGTGCCAGCAGCCCTAGGACAGCCTACGAGCAGTACTTC
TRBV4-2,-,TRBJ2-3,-,CASSQDRSTDTQYF,TGTGCCAGCAGCCAAGATCGGAGCACAGATACGCAGTATTTT
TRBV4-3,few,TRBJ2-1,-,CASSRGTTNEQFF,TGCGCCAGCAGCCGGGGGACAACCAATGAGCAGTTCTTC
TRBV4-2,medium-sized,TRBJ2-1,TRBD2,CASSQPTSGDSSYNEQFF,TGTGCCAGCAGCCAGCCGACTAGCGGGGACAGCTCCTACAATGAGCAGTTCTTC
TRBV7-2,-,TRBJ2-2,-,CASSLAGRRRGNTGELFF,TGTGCCAGCAGCTTAGCGGGCAGGAGGCGGGGAAACACCGGGGAGCTGTTTTTT
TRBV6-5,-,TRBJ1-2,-,CASSFGLNYGYTF,TGTGCCAGCAGTTTCGGACTTAACTATGGCTACACCTTC
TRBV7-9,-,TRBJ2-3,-,CASSTERRGRGTDTQYF,TGTGCCAGCAGCACAGAGCGGAGGGGGCGAGGGACAGATACGCAGTATTTT
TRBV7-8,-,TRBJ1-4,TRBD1,CASSSPQGASGKLFF,TGTGCCAGCAGCTCCCCACAGGGGGCAAGCGGAAAACTGTTTTTT
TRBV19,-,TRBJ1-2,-,CASTTGSYGYTF,TGTGCCAGTACTACAGGGTCCTATGGCTACACCTTC
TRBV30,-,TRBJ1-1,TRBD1,CAWEQGVTEAFF,TGTGCCTGGGAACAGGGGGTCACTGAAGCTTTCTTT
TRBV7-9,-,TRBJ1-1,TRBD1,CASSTRDRGGENTEAFF,TGTGCCAGCAGCACCCGGGACAGGGGTGGAGAGAACACTGAAGCTTTCTTT
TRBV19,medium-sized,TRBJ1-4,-,CASSIAGIELFF,TGTGCCAGTAGTATAGCGGGGATAGAACTGTTTTTT
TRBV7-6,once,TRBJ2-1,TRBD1,CASRPGQGAYGVGNEQFF,TGTGCCAGCAGGCCGGGACAGGGGGCGTACGGGGTCGGCAATGAGCAGTTCTTC
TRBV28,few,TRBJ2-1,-,CASSLMGRLTDEQFF,TGTGCCAGCAGTTTAATGGGTCGATTAACAGATGAGCAGTTCTTC
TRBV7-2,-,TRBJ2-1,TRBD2,CASSETSGYEQFF,TGTGCCAGCAGCGAGACTAGCGGGTATGAGCAGTTCTTC
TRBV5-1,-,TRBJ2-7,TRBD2,CASSESGTSEIFEQYF,TGCGCCAGCAGCGAATCCGGGACTAGCGAGATTTTTGAGCAGTACTTC
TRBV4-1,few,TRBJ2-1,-,CASSPTPGTNEQFF,TGCGCCAGCAGCCCCACTCCAGGTACCAATGAGCAGTTCTTC
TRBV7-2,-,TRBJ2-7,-,CASSSPQGPYEQYF,TGTGCCAGCAGCTCCCCCCAGGGCCCCTACGAGCAGTACTTC
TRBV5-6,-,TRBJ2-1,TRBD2,CASSLEPVSGYPGGDEQFF,TGTGCCAGCAGCTTGGAGCCGGTTAGCGGGTACCCCGGGGGAGATGAGCAGTTCTTC
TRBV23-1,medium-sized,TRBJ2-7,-,CASSHQRRVYEQYF,TGCGCCAGCAGTCATCAACGCAGGGTCTACGAGCAGTACTTC
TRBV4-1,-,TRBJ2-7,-,CASSQDTGRADEQYF,TGCGCCAGCAGCCAAGATACCGGCAGGGCCGACGAGCAGTACTTC
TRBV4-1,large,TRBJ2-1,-,CASSRGTTNEQFF,TGCGCCAGCAGCCGGGGGACAACCAATGAGCAGTTCTTC
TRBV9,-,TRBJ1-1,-,CASSVAQGKMNTEAFF,TGTGCCAGCAGCGTAGCGCAGGGGAAGATGAACACTGAAGCTTTCTTT
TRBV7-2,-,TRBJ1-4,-,CASSPDSSRNEKLFF,TGTGCCAGCAGCCCTGACTCGAGCCGAAATGAAAAACTGTTTTTT
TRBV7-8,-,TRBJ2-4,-,CASSSEETEDIQYF,TGTGCCAGCAGCTCAGAAGAGACGGAGGACATTCAGTACTTC
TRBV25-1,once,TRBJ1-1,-,CASSDEMGGGPEAFF,TGTGCCAGCAGTGATGAAATGGGCGGGGGCCCTGAAGCTTTCTTT
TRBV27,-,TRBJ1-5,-,CASSLKGEGQPQHF,TGTGCCAGCAGTTTAAAAGGGGAGGGGCAGCCCCAGCATTTT
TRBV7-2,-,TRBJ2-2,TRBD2,CASSPSGGADGELFF,TGTGCCAGCAGCCCTAGCGGGGGGGCTGACGGGGAGCTGTTTTTT
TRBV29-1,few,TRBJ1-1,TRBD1,CSAWTGGTEAFF,TGCAGCGCATGGACAGGGGGCACTGAAGCTTTCTTT
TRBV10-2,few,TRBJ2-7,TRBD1,CASSKEGQGYEQYF,TGTGCCAGCAGTAAAGAGGGACAGGGCTACGAGCAGTACTTC
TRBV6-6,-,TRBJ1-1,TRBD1,CASEYRGTEAFF,TGTGCCAGCGAGTACAGGGGGACAGAAGCTTTCTTT
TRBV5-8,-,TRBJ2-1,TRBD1,CASSLGQGSNEQFF,TGTGCCAGCAGCTTGGGACAGGGGAGCAATGAGCAGTTCTTC
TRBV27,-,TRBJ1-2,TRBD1,CASSFTGTEGYTF,TGTGCCAGCAGTTTCACCGGGACAGAAGGCTACACCTTC
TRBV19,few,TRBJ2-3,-,CASSISGATDTQYF,TGTGCCAGTAGTATCTCAGGGGCCACAGATACGCAGTATTTT